The rows below give T cell receptor beta chains drawn from one sample of a study of shared clonotypes between healthy human individuals. The method was immunoSEQ multiplex PCR; TCRdb's version includes in-frame clones alone and lacks a portion of them. The top ten clones hold 1% to 1.3% of a sample with 2 million to 2.5 million clones, about 95% of them seen once. The sequenced material came from naive CD8+ T cells sorted from blood. The receptors stem from a man younger than 30 in good health. Each CDR3 is given with its conserved first and last residue. D genes are given only for firm matches. The size field is filled for only some rows; it gives once, few, many or a size class.

clone size	V gene	D gene	J gene	CDR3 protein
-	TRBV9	TRBD2	TRBJ2-1	CASSVGGSGNEQFF
-	TRBV6-5	TRBD2	TRBJ2-3	CASSLLAGGPDTQYF
-	TRBV5-6	-	TRBJ2-1	CASSFEGEGLQNEQFF
-	TRBV28	-	TRBJ2-5	CASSLEGGWAETQYF
-	TRBV7-9	-	TRBJ2-5	CASSYLEPQETQYF
-	TRBV5-6	-	TRBJ2-7	CASSLATSYEQYF
-	TRBV27	-	TRBJ1-4	CASSQTGLANEKLFF
-	TRBV13	-	TRBJ2-1	CASSLGGPTGSDEQFF
-	TRBV9	TRBD2	TRBJ2-7	CASSPRGRDYEQYF
-	TRBV13	TRBD2	TRBJ2-1	CASSSRTSGWGATAHEQFF
-	TRBV19	-	TRBJ2-2	CASSIGPAGELFF
once	TRBV5-1	-	TRBJ1-1	CASSFDGVFEAFF
-	TRBV25-1	TRBD1	TRBJ1-4	CASSGDRVREKLFF
-	TRBV27	-	TRBJ2-1	CASSLPGAYNEQFF
-	TRBV27	TRBD1	TRBJ2-7	CASSPYRTGDPYEQYF
-	TRBV19	-	TRBJ2-3	CASKGLDTQYF
-	TRBV5-6	TRBD2	TRBJ2-2	CASSFTSGGSTGELFF
-	TRBV27	TRBD2	TRBJ2-1	CASSPGGAGGPYNEQFF
-	TRBV14	-	TRBJ1-1	CASSPRINTEAFF
-	TRBV30	-	TRBJ2-1	CAWSGQNNEQFF
-	TRBV13	-	TRBJ1-1	CASSLGVYERGKDTEAFF
-	TRBV29-1	TRBD1	TRBJ2-7	CSVARDSSYEQYF
few	TRBV9	TRBD1	TRBJ1-5	CASSAQGYSNQPQHF
once	TRBV2	-	TRBJ2-4	CASSDSTGTGENIQYF
-	TRBV6-5	TRBD2	TRBJ2-7	CATLAGVGEQYF
-	TRBV27	-	TRBJ2-7	CATLGEGAYEQYF
-	TRBV4-3	-	TRBJ1-1	CASSRLQGYSTEAFF
-	TRBV7-6	-	TRBJ2-7	CASSLAKSYEQYF
few	TRBV6-5	-	TRBJ2-7	CASSYSPYEQYF
-	TRBV5-1	-	TRBJ2-3	CASSFAIPSTDTQYF
-	TRBV18	-	TRBJ1-1	CASSQEGPETFF
-	TRBV27	-	TRBJ1-2	CASSPYPGTNYGYTF
-	TRBV4-1	-	TRBJ2-3	CASSQDPGRGTDTQYF
-	TRBV7-9	TRBD1	TRBJ2-7	CASSRRGQEQYF
-	TRBV28	-	TRBJ2-4	CASSNPQGDIQYF
-	TRBV11-3	-	TRBJ2-5	CASSLEGEETQYF
-	TRBV19	-	TRBJ1-1	CASSSGLEVEAFF
-	TRBV7-2	TRBD2	TRBJ2-2	CASSLGLAALTGELFF
-	TRBV18	TRBD2	TRBJ2-2	CASSPPVGREISGELFF
-	TRBV10-1	TRBD2	TRBJ2-3	CASSDLFSGSLTDTQYF